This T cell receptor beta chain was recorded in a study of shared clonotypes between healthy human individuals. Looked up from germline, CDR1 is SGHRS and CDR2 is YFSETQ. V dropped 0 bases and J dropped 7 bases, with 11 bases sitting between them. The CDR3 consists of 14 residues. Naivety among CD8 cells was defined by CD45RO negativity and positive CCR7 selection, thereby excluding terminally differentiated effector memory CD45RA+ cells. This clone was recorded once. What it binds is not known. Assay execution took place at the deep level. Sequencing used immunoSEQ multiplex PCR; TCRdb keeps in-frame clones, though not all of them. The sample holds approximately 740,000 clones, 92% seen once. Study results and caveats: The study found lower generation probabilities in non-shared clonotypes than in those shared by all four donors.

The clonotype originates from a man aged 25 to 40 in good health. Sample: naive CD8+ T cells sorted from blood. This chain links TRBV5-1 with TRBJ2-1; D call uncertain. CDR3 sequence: CASSLVELRNEQFF. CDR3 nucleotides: TGCGCCAGCAGCTTGGTTGAGCTGAGGAATGAGCAGTTCTTC. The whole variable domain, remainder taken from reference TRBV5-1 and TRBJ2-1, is KAGVTQTPRYLIKTRGQQVTLSCSPISGHRSVSWYQQTPGQGLQFLFEYFSETQRNKGNFPGRFSGRQFSNSRSEMNVSTLELGDSALYLCASSLVELRNEQFFGPGTRLTVL.